The T cell receptor (beta chain) under discussion was sequenced for a study of T cell clonality in common variable immunodeficiency (dated by TCRdb to the mid-2010s). What the work shows at the level of the full study, not this receptor alone: It was noted by the authors that sequencing of the repertoires of T cell subpopulations would be needed to clarify the cause of the increased clonality in CVID. TCRbeta clonality was higher in CVID subjects than in healthy controls (t-test p = 0.018), and the increase was most characteristic of about a third of subjects. CVID subjects shared fewer TCRbeta clones with each other than healthy controls did (p < 0.0001). Fewer deletions and N-nucleotide insertions were reportedly observed in CVID TCRbeta sequences, and highly modified clones with 13 or more V deletions were reportedly absent from CVID TCRbeta sequences. Despite equal DNA input, controls averaged about 81,820 unique sequences per sample versus about 31,547 in CVID samples. Correlations of repertoire features with clinical complications were constrained by heterogeneity among patients within the CVID cohort.

Most of the CVID patients and most of the healthy controls were of Caucasian heritage. From each donor, about 4.5 to 8.5 ml of heparinized peripheral whole blood was collected. Genomic DNA from adults with common variable immune deficiency (CVID) and from healthy adult controls was used for sequencing of TCRbeta CDR3 repertoires. The control group was made up of 22 healthy adult volunteers (about ten male and approximately twelve female) whose ages ranged from roughly 23 to 66 years, with a mean age of approximately 37. Diluted blood was subjected to density centrifugation over Hypaque 1077 or Ficoll-Paque for isolation of peripheral blood mononuclear cells. Genomic DNA was extracted from unsorted mononuclear cells by Qiagen column purification or by a centrifugation-based method. Equivalent amounts of genomic DNA from CVID and control samples were used as sequencing input. For every sample, a 60 bp segment covering the rearranged TCRbeta CDR3 region was amplified and then sequenced. The immunoSEQ assay, a bias-corrected multiplex PCR combined with high-throughput sequencing, was used for TCRbeta amplification. Concerning the study's data processing: Every unique nucleotide sequence counted as a clone and was annotated with V, D and J genes, copy number and frequency. Sequences were labeled productive if in frame, and non-productive if out of frame or containing stop codons. Clonality was calculated from Shannon's entropy as previously described. Mean CDR3 Kyte-Doolittle hydropathy was derived from the predicted amino acid sequences of productive clones. Scaled V gene usage was hierarchically clustered using Manhattan distance and complete linkage with the R hclust function. Clone sharing by CDR3 amino acid sequence was assessed by resampling 12 repertoires per group over 100 rounds. The repertoires were searched for 70 published EBV-specific and 200 to 300 published CMV-specific TCRbeta sequences. Analysis left out two CVID samples that produced under 10,000 sequences, so around 40 CVID repertoires remained. TCRdb took over this immuneACCESS table, retaining in-frame rearrangements with V and J assigned. Such tables are incomplete; in checked studies, under half of the missing clones stem from an unresolved V gene, and the remainder is unexplained. That table supplies the V and J calls and clone size; D and trimming were determined from the DNA. In this sample the table shows tens of thousands of clones, and no singletons are among them. The ten top clones hold roughly 1.7% of the sample.

This clone came up many times. Its target antigen remains unknown. The read terminates 3 residues ahead of where the CDR3 ends, so the germline J gene completes it. From its cysteine to its phenylalanine, the CDR3 spans 11 amino acids. Shown are 24 bases from within the CDR3, in frame from base 1. V was cut back by 5 bases and J by 6 bases, leaving a gap of 11 bases between them. The germline V gene encodes CDR1 DFQATT and CDR2 SNEGSKA (reference sequence). This clonotype originated in a person between 18 and 75 years old in good health. The V gene is TRBV20-1 and the J gene is TRBJ2-7; too little of a D gene remains to name it. Specimen: peripheral blood mononuclear cells. The covered CDR3 bases are TGCAGTGCTCTATCCCCTCCCGAG. Translated, this is CSALSPPE. The complete CDR3 reads CSALSPPEQYF.